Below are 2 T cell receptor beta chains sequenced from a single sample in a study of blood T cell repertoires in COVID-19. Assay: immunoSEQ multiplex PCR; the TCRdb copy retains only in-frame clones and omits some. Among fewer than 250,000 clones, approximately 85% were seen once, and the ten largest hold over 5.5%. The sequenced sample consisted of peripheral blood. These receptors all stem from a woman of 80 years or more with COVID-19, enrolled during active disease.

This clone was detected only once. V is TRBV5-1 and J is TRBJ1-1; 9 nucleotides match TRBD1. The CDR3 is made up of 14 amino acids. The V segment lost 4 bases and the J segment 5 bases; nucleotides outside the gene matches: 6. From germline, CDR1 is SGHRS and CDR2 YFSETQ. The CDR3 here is CASSQGQGSTEAFF. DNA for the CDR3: TGCGCCAGCAGCCAAGGACAGGGGAGTACTGAAGCTTTCTTT.

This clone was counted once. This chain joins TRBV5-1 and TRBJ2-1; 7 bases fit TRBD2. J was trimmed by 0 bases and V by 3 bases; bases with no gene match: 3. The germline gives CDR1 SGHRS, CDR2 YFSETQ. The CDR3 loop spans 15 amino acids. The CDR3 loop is CASSSGGPSYNEQFF. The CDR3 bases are TGCGCCAGCAGCTCGGGGGGACCCTCCTACAATGAGCAGTTCTTC.